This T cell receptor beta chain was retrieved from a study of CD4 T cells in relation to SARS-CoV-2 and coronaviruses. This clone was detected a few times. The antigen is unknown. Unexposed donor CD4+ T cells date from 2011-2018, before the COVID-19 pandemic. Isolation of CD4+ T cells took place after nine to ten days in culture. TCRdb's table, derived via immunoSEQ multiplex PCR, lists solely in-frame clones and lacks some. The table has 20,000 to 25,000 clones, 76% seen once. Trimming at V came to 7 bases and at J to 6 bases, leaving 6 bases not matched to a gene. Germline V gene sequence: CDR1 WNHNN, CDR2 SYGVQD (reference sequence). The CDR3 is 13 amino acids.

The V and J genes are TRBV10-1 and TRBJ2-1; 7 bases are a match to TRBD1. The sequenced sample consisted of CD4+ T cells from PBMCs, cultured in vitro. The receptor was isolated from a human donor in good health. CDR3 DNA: TGCGCCAGCACCGAGACAGGGCGCAATGAGCAGTTCTTC. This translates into CASTETGRNEQFF.